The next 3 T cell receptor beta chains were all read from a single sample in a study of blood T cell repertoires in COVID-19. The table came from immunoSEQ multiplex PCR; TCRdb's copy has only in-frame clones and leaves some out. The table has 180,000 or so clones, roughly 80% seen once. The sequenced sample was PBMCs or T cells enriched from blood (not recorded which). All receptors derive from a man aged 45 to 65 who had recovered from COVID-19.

The CDR3, as DNA: TGTGCCAGCAGCTTCGAGAGGGACGAGCAGTACTTC. This sequence encodes CASSFERDEQYF. The rearrangement joins TRBV11-2 to TRBJ2-7; tentatively, D is TRBD2 (5 bases). V shed 3 bases and J shed 5 bases, with 8 bases lying between them. This CDR3 is built from 12 residues. Germline CDR1 SGHAT, CDR2 FQNNGV.

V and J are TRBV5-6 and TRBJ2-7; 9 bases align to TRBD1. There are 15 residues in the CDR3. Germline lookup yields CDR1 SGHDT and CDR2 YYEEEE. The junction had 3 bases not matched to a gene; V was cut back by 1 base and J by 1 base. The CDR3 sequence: CASSLYGTGSYEQYF. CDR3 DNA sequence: TGTGCCAGCAGCTTGTATGGGACAGGGTCCTACGAGCAGTACTTC. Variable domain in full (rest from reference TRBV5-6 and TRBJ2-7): DAGVTQSPTHLIKTRGQQVTLRCSPKSGHDTVSWYQQALGQGPQFIFQYYEEEERQRGNFPDRFSGHQFPNYSSELNVNALLLGDSALYLCASSLYGTGSYEQYFGPGTRLTVT.

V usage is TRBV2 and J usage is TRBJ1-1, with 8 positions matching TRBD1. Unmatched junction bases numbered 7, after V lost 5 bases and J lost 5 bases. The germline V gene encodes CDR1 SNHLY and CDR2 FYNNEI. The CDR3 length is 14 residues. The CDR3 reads CASSIQGAKTEAFF. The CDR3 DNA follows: TGTGCCAGCAGTATCCAGGGGGCTAAGACTGAAGCTTTCTTT.